One and the same sample provided the 27 T cell receptor beta chains below, sequenced in a study of CD8 T cells in Susac syndrome. The authors reverse transcribed about 0.5 to 1 ug RNA with random hexamers. TCRdb analysed the immunoSEQ multiplex PCR reads with MiXCR anew, one entry per CDR3 protein. The top ten hold 0.085% to 0.1% of the sample, which has around 200,000 distinct CDR3 sequences, 85% to 95% seen once. Sequencing was carried out using CD4+ T cells from PBMCs. The receptor set was obtained from a human donor with Susac syndrome.

This clonotype was recorded once. The chain is built from TRBV20-1 and TRBJ2-1, with D uncertain. Per the germline V gene, CDR1 is DFQATT and CDR2 is SNEGSKA (reference sequence). The CDR3 is made up of 15 amino acids. Trimming removed 4 bases from V and 0 bases from J, with 13 bases in between. The CDR3 coding sequence is TGCAGTGCTAAGGGTCTCCTAAGCTCCTACAATGAGCAGTTCTTC. This translates into CSAKGLLSSYNEQFF.

This clonotype showed up just once. The V gene is TRBV29-1, the J gene TRBJ2-7, with D possibly matching TRBD1 (6 bases). Trimming stripped 6 bases from V and 1 base from J, with 13 bases between. The CDR3 spans 13 residues. In germline, CDR1 is SQVTM, CDR2 ANQGSEA. The CDR3 spells CSVTRQGSYEQYF. The CDR3 DNA reads TGCAGCGTCACGAGGCAGGGGTCCTACGAGCAGTACTTC.

The chain joins TRBV5-1 to TRBJ1-1; no clear D gene. Trimming removed 4 bases at V and 0 bases at J, with 10 bases between. The germline V gene has CDR1 SGHRS and CDR2 YFSETQ. The CDR3 runs 14 residues. DNA for the CDR3: TGCGCCAGCAGCCGTATACAGATGAACACTGAAGCTTTCTTT. This translates into CASSRIQMNTEAFF.

J is TRBJ2-1 and V is TRBV28; TRBD2 might be the D (5 bases). There are 12 residues in the CDR3. V was cut by 8 bases and J by 5 bases, with 10 bases left in between. CDR1 is MDHEN, CDR2 SYDVKM, per germline. CDR3 residues: CASEGLDNEQFF. The CDR3, as DNA: TGTGCCAGCGAGGGCCTAGACAATGAGCAGTTCTTC.

V and J are TRBV7-2 and TRBJ2-5; a weak D match, TRBD2 (6 bases). Germline CDR1 reads SGHTA; CDR2 reads FQGNSA. The V gene lost 1 base and the J gene lost 5 bases, with 11 bases spanning the gap. The CDR3 spans 14 residues. The CDR3 DNA follows: TGTGCCAGCAGCTTAGGTTTAGCGGCGGAGACCCAGTACTTC. Protein product: CASSLGLAAETQYF.

The chain uses TRBV12-3 or TRBV12-4 and TRBJ2-3; TRBD2 matches 8 bases. The CDR3 totals 14 residues. The J segment lost 5 bases and the V segment lost 3 bases, leaving 4 bases of the junction unmatched. This CDR3 reads CASSFGSGGDTQYF. CDR3 bases: TGTGCCAGCAGTTTTGGGAGCGGGGGAGATACGCAGTATTTT.

The chain joins TRBV9 to TRBJ2-5; maybe TRBD2 (7 bases). With 2 bases removed from V and 1 base from J, the gap between germline ends came to 12 bases. Germline CDR1 and CDR2: SGDLS and YYNGEE. The CDR3 runs 15 residues. CDR3 sequence: CASSVRGALQETQYF. In nucleotides, the CDR3 is TGTGCCAGCAGCGTTCGGGGGGCGCTCCAAGAGACCCAGTACTTC.

CDR3: CASTLEAGYGYTF. For the CDR3, the DNA is TGTGCCAGCACTCTAGAGGCCGGCTATGGCTACACCTTC. The rearrangement joins TRBV6-5 to TRBJ1-2, with no clear D. Trimming left V 7 bases short and J 4 bases short, with 13 bases between. Germline assignment: CDR1 MNHEY and CDR2 SVGAGI. This CDR3 contains 13 residues.

This rearrangement joins TRBV6-2 or TRBV6-3 to TRBJ1-1, with TRBD1 matching 8 bases. This CDR3 spans 15 amino acids. V shed 2 bases and J 5 bases; nucleotides not matched to a gene: 7. Germline CDR1 reads MNHEY; CDR2 reads SVGEGT. The CDR3 DNA reads as TGTGCCAGCAGTTACATTCAGGGGGCGAGAACTGAAGCTTTCTTT. Amino acids: CASSYIQGARTEAFF.

The gene calls are TRBV5-1 and TRBJ2-2, with 8 bases fitting TRBD2. The CDR3 consists of 17 residues. V was clipped by 3 bases and J by 5 bases; unmatched bases: 12. Germline assignment: CDR1 SGHRS and CDR2 YFSETQ. The CDR3 loop reads CASSWRGLAGRTGELFF. The CDR3, as DNA: TGCGCCAGCAGCTGGAGGGGCCTAGCGGGTAGGACCGGGGAGCTGTTTTTT.

The chain uses TRBV7-2 and TRBJ2-2; TRBD2 aligns across 11 bases. Looked up from germline, CDR1 is SGHTA and CDR2 is FQGNSA. This CDR3 spans 16 amino acids. V lost 5 bases, J lost 3 bases, and 5 bases stayed unmatched. Here the CDR3 DNA reads TGTGCCAGCAGCCCTCCGGGACTAGCGGACACCGGGGAGCTGTTTTTT. Its protein product is CASSPPGLADTGELFF.

The chain uses TRBV6-1 and TRBJ2-7; D is possibly TRBD1 or TRBD2 (5 bases each). Trimming pared 7 bases from V and 3 bases from J, leaving 13 bases between. Germline CDR1 and CDR2: MNHNS and SASEGT. The CDR3 runs 13 residues. The CDR3 loop is CASIPGARYEQYF. The CDR3 bases are TGTGCCAGCATCCCCGGGGCGCGCTACGAGCAGTACTTC.

This chain connects TRBV19 to TRBJ1-5; no reliable D call. The CDR3 has 12 residues. CDR1 is LNHDA, CDR2 SQIVND, per germline (reference sequence). Trimming took off 1 base at V and 10 bases at J, with 8 bases between the two ends. CDR3 region: CASSIGVIPQHF. The CDR3 DNA reads TGTGCCAGTAGTATAGGAGTCATCCCCCAGCATTTT.

This chain uses TRBV7-2 with TRBJ2-5; D not resolved. Germline V gene data show CDR1 as SGHTA and CDR2 as FQGNSA. The CDR3 length is 12 residues. Trimming stripped 5 bases from V and 5 bases from J, with 9 bases between. The CDR3 loop is CASSNMGETQYF. Written as DNA, the CDR3 is TGTGCCAGCAGCAACATGGGGGAGACCCAGTACTTC. Complete variable domain (other parts from reference TRBV7-2 and TRBJ2-5): GAGVSQSPSNKVTEKGKDVELRCDPISGHTALYWYRQSLGQGLEFLIYFQGNSAPDKSGLPSDRFSAERTGGSVSTLTIQRTQQEDSAVYLCASSNMGETQYFGPGTRLLVL.

The rearrangement links TRBV2 to TRBJ2-1; 10 bases are a match to TRBD2. The CDR3 length is 15 residues. With 10 bases clipped from V and 6 bases from J, the junction kept 12 bases outside the gene matches. The germline V gene encodes CDR1 SNHLY and CDR2 FYNNEI. DNA of the CDR3: TGTGCCAACCCCAAAACGGCTAGCGGGGGCAATGAGCAGTTCTTC. Translation gives CANPKTASGGNEQFF.

The chain employs TRBV30 and TRBJ2-7; 8 bases agree with TRBD1. V was clipped by 4 bases and J by 5 bases; unmatched bases: 7. The length of the CDR3 is 13 residues. Germline CDR1 is GTSNPN and CDR2 is SVGIG (reference sequence). CDR3 sequence reads: CAWNKDRVHEQYF. The CDR3, as DNA: TGTGCCTGGAACAAGGACAGGGTCCACGAGCAGTACTTC.

The chain is built from TRBV14 and TRBJ2-7; D is unclear. This CDR3 has 14 amino acids. Trimming pared 0 bases from V and 5 bases from J, leaving 11 bases between. Germline assignment: CDR1 SGHDN and CDR2 FVKESK. CDR3 sequence reads: CASSQDFGSDEQYF. Here the CDR3 DNA reads TGTGCCAGCAGCCAAGATTTCGGGTCTGACGAGCAGTACTTC.

The J gene is TRBJ2-1, the V gene TRBV2; 8 positions match TRBD1. From germline, CDR1 is SNHLY and CDR2 FYNNEI. With V trimmed by 4 bases and J by 5 bases, 4 bases remained unmatched. The CDR3 consists of 14 residues. The CDR3 DNA sequence: TGTGCCAGCAGTGGAGGGACAGGTCACAATGAGCAGTTCTTC. Translating gives CASSGGTGHNEQFF.

Here the CDR3 reads CASSYALAGRDTQYF. The CDR3 region has the DNA TGTGCCAGCAGTTACGCTCTAGCGGGGAGGGATACGCAGTATTTT. V usage is TRBV6-6 and J usage is TRBJ2-3; TRBD2 aligns across 9 bases. Looked up from germline, CDR1 is MNHNY and CDR2 is SVGAGI (reference sequence). With 2 bases clipped from V and 6 bases from J, the junction kept 6 bases outside the gene matches. This CDR3 comprises 15 residues.

This clonotype was counted once. The CDR3 coding sequence is TGTGCCAGCAGCTTATCTTTTGACAGGGCTGGGGCCAACGTCCTGACTTTC. Translated: CASSLSFDRAGANVLTF. This chain joins TRBV7-9 and TRBJ2-6; 7 bases agree with TRBD1. Trimming removed 2 bases from V and 2 bases from J; junction bases left unmatched: 6. The CDR3 loop spans 17 amino acids. Germline V gene lookup returns CDR1 SEHNR and CDR2 FQNEAQ (reference sequence).

V is TRBV28 and J is TRBJ1-1; D not resolved. Germline V CDR1 and CDR2: MDHEN, SYDVKM. Deletions cut 8 bases from V and 1 base from J, with 5 bases between. The CDR3 sequence is 11 residues long. CDR3 amino acids: CASGSNTEAFF. The CDR3 nucleotides read TGTGCCAGCGGGTCGAACACTGAAGCTTTCTTT.

The genes are TRBV6-5 and TRBJ2-1; D unclear. Deletions cut 3 bases from V and 4 bases from J, with 16 bases between. CDR3 size: 16 residues. CDR1 and CDR2 (germline): MNHEY, SVGAGI. The CDR3 DNA follows: TGTGCCAGCAGTTATACGTCCAGGCCTTGGTACAATGAGCAGTTCTTC. It codes for CASSYTSRPWYNEQFF.

The rearrangement joins TRBV28 to TRBJ2-7, with 12 bases matching TRBD1. After removal of 8 bases from V and 4 bases from J, the junction contained 6 bases not matched to a gene. The V gene's germline CDR1 is MDHEN and CDR2 SYDVKM. This CDR3 spans 14 amino acids. The CDR3 spells CASRGTGGIYEQYF. The CDR3 region has the DNA TGTGCCAGCCGAGGGACAGGGGGCATTTACGAGCAGTACTTC. The full variable domain, its missing parts supplied by reference TRBV28 and TRBJ2-7, is DVKVTQSSRYLVKRTGEKVFLECVQDMDHENMFWYRQDPGLGLRLIYFSYDVKMKEKGDIPEGYSVSREKKERFSLILESASTNQTSMYLCASRGTGGIYEQYFGPGTRLTVT.

The rearrangement uses TRBV6-6 and TRBJ2-3, with TRBD2 as a possible D gene (5 bases). Deletions cut 8 bases from V and 2 bases from J, with 14 bases between. CDR3 length equals 14 residues. CDR1 MNHNY and CDR2 SVGAGI come from the germline V gene (reference sequence). The CDR3 nucleotides are TGTGCCAGCGCGGCGGGTAGATCCACAGATACGCAGTATTTT. Its translation: CASAAGRSTDTQYF.

This chain links TRBV28 with TRBJ2-3; D may match TRBD1 or TRBD2 (5 bases each). CDR1 is MDHEN, CDR2 SYDVKM, per germline. Trimming removed 5 bases at V and 2 bases at J, with 11 bases between. This CDR3 has 14 residues. This chain's CDR3 is CASSLGTFTDTQYF. The DNA of the CDR3 is TGTGCCAGCAGTCTCGGGACCTTCACAGATACGCAGTATTTT.

This clonotype appeared once. The gene calls are TRBV27 and TRBJ2-1; 9 bases line up with TRBD2. Trimming cost V 6 bases and J 1 base; bases outside gene matches: 4. CDR1 is MNHEY and CDR2 is SMNVEV in the germline V gene (reference sequence). There are 15 residues in the CDR3. The DNA of the CDR3 is TGTGCCAGCAGCACGCTAGCGGGATCCTACAATGAGCAGTTCTTC. Its protein is CASSTLAGSYNEQFF.

The CDR3 sequence: CASSNRQGAEGNTIYF. For the CDR3, the DNA is TGTGCCAGCAGCAATCGACAGGGGGCAGAGGGAAACACCATATATTTT. The genes are TRBV13 and TRBJ1-3; TRBD1 aligns across 10 bases. Germline V gives CDR1 PRHDT, CDR2 FYEKMQ (reference sequence). The CDR3 length is 16 residues. Germline trimming cut 5 bases from V and 4 bases from J; bases unmatched to any gene: 8.